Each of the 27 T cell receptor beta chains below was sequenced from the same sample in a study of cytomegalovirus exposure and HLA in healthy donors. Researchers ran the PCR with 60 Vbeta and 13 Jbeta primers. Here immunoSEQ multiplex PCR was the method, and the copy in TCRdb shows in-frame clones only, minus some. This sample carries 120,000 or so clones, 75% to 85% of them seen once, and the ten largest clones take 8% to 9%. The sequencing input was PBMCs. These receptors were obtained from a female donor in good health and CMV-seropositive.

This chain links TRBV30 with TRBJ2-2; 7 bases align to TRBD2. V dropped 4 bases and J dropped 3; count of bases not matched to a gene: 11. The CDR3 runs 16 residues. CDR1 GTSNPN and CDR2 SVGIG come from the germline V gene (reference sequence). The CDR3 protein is CAWTPTGRSYTGELFF. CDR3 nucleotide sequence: TGTGCCTGGACCCCCACCGGGAGGTCTTACACCGGGGAGCTGTTTTTT.

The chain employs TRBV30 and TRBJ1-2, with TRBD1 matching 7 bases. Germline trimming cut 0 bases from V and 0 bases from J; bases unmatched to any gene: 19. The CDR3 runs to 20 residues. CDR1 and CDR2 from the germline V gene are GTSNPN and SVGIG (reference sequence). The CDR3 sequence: CAWSVLPGRGAFFTNYGYTF. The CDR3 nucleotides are TGTGCCTGGAGTGTACTCCCCGGCAGGGGGGCCTTCTTCACTAACTATGGCTACACCTTC.

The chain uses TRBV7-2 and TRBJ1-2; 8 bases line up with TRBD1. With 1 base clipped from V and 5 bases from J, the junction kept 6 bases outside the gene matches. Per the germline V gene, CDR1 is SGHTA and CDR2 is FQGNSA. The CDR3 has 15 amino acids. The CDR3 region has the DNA TGTGCCAGCAGCTTAGACCCGGACAGGGCGTATGGCTACACCTTC. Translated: CASSLDPDRAYGYTF.

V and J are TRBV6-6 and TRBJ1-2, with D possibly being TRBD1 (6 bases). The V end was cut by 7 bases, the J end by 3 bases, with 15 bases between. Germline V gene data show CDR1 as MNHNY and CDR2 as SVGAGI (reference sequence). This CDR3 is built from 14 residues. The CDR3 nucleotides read TGTGCCAGCACCTCGGGGGGCAGGGACTATGGCTACACCTTC. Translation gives CASTSGGRDYGYTF.

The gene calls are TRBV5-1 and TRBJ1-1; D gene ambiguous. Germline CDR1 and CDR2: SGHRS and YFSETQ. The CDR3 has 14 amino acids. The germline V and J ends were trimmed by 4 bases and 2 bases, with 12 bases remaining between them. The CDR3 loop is CASSPQSGNTEAFF. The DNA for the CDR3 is TGCGCCAGCAGCCCCCAATCCGGTAACACTGAAGCTTTCTTT.

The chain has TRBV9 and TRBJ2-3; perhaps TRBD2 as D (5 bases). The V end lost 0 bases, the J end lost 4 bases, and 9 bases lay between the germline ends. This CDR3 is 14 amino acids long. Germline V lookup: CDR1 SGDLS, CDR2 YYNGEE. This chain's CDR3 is CASSVGELADTQYF. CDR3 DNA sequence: TGTGCCAGCAGCGTAGGGGAACTAGCAGATACGCAGTATTTT.

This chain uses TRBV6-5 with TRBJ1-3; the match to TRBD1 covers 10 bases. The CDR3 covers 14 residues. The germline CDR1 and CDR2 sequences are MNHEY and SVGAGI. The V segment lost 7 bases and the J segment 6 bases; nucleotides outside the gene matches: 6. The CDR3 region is CASTPGQGINTIYF. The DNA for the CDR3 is TGTGCCAGCACCCCGGGACAGGGGATAAACACCATATATTTT.

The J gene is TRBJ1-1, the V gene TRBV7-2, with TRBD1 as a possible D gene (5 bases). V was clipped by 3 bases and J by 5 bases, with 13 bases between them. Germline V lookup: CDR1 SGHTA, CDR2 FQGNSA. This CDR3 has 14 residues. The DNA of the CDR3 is TGTGCCAGCAGCTTCCAGGGTTTGGGAACTGAAGCTTTCTTT. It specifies CASSFQGLGTEAFF.

For the CDR3, the DNA is TGTGCCAGCAGTGATGGGGGGAGAGGAAACACCATATATTTT. It encodes CASSDGGRGNTIYF. V gene TRBV6-1 combines with J gene TRBJ1-3, with a weak D call TRBD1 (5 bases). The CDR3 has 14 residues. CDR1 and CDR2 from the germline V gene are MNHNS and SASEGT. V shed 3 bases and J shed 4 bases, with 10 bases lying between them.

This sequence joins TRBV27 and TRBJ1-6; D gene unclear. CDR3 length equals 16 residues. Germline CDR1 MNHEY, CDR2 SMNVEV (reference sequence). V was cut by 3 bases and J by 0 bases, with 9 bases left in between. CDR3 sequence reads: CASSFTGSSYNSPLHF. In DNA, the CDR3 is TGTGCCAGCAGTTTCACGGGTAGCTCCTATAATTCACCCCTCCACTTT.

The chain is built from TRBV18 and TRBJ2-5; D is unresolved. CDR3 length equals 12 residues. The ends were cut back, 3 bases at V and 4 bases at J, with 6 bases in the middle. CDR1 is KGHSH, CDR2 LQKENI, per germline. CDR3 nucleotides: TGTGCCAGCTCACCCACCGGAGAGACCCAGTACTTC. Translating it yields CASSPTGETQYF.

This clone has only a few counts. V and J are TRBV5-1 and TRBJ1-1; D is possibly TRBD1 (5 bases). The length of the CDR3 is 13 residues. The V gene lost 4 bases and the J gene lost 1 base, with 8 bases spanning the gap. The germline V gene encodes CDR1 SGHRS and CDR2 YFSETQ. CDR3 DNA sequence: TGCGCCAGCAGCGTTCAGGGGAACACTGAAGCTTTCTTT. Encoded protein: CASSVQGNTEAFF.

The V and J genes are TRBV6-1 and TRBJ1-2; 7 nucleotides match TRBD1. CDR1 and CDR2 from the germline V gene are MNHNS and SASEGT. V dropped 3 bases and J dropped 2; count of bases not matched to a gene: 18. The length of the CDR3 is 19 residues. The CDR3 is CASSEPRSGQRPLNYGYTF. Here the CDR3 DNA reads TGTGCCAGCAGTGAGCCCCGATCGGGACAGAGACCGTTAAACTATGGCTACACCTTC.

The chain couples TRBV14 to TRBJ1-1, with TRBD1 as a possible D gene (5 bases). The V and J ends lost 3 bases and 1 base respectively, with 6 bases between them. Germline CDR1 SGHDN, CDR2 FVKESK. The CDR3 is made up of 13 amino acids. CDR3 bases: TGTGCCAGCAGCCAGACAGCGAACACTGAAGCTTTCTTT. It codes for CASSQTANTEAFF.

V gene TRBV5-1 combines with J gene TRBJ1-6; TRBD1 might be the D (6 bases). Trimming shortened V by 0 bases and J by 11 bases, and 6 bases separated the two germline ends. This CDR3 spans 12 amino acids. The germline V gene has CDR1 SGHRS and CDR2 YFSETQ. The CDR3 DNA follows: TGCGCCAGCAGCTTGGAGGGGGCACCCCTCCACTTT. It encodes CASSLEGAPLHF.

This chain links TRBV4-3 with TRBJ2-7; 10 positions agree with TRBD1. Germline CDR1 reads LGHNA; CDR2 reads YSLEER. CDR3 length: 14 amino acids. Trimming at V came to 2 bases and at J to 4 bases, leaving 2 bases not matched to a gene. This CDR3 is CASSQRQGAYEQYF. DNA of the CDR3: TGCGCCAGCAGCCAAAGACAGGGGGCTTACGAGCAGTACTTC.

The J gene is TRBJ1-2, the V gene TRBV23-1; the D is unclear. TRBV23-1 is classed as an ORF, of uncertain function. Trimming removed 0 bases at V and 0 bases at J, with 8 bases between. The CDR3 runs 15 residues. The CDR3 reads CASSQSRRSNYGYTF. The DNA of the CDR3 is TGCGCCAGCAGTCAATCGCGGAGATCTAACTATGGCTACACCTTC.

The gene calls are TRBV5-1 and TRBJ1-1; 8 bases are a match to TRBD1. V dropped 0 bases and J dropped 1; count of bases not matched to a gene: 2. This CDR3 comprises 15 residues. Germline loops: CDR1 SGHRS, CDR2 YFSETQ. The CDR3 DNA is TGCGCCAGCAGCTTGGGGACAGGGTGGAACACTGAAGCTTTCTTT. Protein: CASSLGTGWNTEAFF.

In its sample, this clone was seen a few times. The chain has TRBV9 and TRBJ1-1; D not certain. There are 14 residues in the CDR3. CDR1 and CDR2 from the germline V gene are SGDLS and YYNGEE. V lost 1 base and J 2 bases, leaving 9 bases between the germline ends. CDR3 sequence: CASSVSVSNTEAFF. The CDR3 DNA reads TGTGCCAGCAGCGTATCAGTTTCAAACACTGAAGCTTTCTTT.

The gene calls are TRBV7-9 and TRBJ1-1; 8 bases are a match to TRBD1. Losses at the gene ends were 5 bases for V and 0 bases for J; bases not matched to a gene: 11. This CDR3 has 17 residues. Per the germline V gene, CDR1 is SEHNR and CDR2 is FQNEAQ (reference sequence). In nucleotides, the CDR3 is TGTGCCAGCAGCCCCTGGGGGGGGGACAGGATGAACACTGAAGCTTTCTTT. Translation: CASSPWGGDRMNTEAFF.

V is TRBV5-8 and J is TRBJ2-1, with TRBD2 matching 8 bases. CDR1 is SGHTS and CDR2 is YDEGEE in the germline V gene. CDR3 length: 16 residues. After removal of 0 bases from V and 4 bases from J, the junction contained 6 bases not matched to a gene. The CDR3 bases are TGTGCCAGCAGCTTGGAGGTAGGCGGGGGGTACAATGAGCAGTTCTTC. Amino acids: CASSLEVGGGYNEQFF.

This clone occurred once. CDR3 amino acids: CASSLLVEESDTQYF. The DNA for the CDR3 is TGCGCCAGCAGCTTACTAGTGGAGGAGTCAGATACGCAGTATTTT. The chain joins TRBV5-1 to TRBJ2-3; a possible D gene is TRBD2 (5 bases). Trimming stripped 2 bases from V and 4 bases from J, with 14 bases between. Germline loops: CDR1 SGHRS, CDR2 YFSETQ. This CDR3 contains 15 residues.

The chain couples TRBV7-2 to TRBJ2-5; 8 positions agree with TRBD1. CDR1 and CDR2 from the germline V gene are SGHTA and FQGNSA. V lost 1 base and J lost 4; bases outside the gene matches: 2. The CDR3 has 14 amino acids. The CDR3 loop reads CASSLGTGTETQYF. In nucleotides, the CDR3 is TGTGCCAGCAGCTTAGGGACAGGGACAGAGACCCAGTACTTC.

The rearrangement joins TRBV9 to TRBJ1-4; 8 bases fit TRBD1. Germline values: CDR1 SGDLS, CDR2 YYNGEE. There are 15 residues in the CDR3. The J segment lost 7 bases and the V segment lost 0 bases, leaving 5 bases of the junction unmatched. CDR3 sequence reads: CASSVGSRGLEKLFF. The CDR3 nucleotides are TGTGCCAGCAGCGTAGGGTCCAGGGGGCTTGAAAAACTGTTTTTT.

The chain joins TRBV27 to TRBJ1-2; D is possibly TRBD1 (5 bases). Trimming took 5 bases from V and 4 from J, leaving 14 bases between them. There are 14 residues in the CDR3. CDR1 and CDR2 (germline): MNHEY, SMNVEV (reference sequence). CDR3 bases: TGTGCCAGCAGTACTTCCGGGGGGGTCTATGGCTACACCTTC. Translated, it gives CASSTSGGVYGYTF.

CDR3 coding DNA: TGTGCCAGCAGCCAAGAGACAGCTCCTTATGGCTACACCTTC. Protein: CASSQETAPYGYTF. This chain links TRBV14 with TRBJ1-2; TRBD1 might be the D (5 bases). V was clipped by 0 bases and J by 5 bases, with 10 bases between them. CDR3 size: 14 residues. Germline V gene data show CDR1 as SGHDN and CDR2 as FVKESK.

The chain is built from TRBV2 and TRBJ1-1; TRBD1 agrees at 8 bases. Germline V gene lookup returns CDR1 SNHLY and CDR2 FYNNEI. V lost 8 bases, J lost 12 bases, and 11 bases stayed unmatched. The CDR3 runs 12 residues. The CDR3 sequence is CASLHGDRPPFF. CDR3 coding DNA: TGTGCCAGCCTTCACGGGGACAGGCCTCCTTTCTTT. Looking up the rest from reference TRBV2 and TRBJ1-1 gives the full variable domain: EPEVTQTPSHQVTQMGQEVILRCVPISNHLYFYWYRQILGQKVEFLVSFYNNEISEKSEIFDDQFSVERPDGSNFTLKIRSTKLEDSAMYFCASLHGDRPPFFGQGTRLTVV.